Below are 13 T cell receptor beta chains sequenced from a single sample in a study of tumor-infiltrating lymphocytes in oesophageal squamous cell carcinoma. A single record per CDR3 protein comes from TCRdb applying MiXCR to the PCR reads. The data contain 9,500 to 13,000 distinct CDR3 sequences, about 55% of them singletons. Sequenced: esophageal tumor tissue. These receptor sequences come from a male donor with esophageal squamous cell carcinoma.

As DNA, the CDR3 is TGTGCCAGCAGCTTAGTGTCGGGACAGGGGGCAAATTCACCCCTCCACTTT. Translation gives CASSLVSGQGANSPLHF. The rearrangement links TRBV7-8 to TRBJ1-6; 12 nucleotides agree with TRBD1. V lost 1 base to trimming and J lost 7 bases; unmatched junction nucleotides: 5. The CDR3 is 17 residues long. CDR1 is SGHVS and CDR2 is FQNEAQ in the germline V gene.

J is TRBJ1-6 and V is TRBV10-1; D gene ambiguous. Trimming removed 0 bases at V and 19 bases at J, with 16 bases between. The germline V gene encodes CDR1 WNHNN and CDR2 SYGVQD (reference sequence). The CDR3 is made up of 13 amino acids. This CDR3 is CASSESGGDEQHF. As DNA, the CDR3 is TGCGCCAGCAGTGAGTCTGGAGGAGACGAGCAGCACTTT.

This sequence joins TRBV7-6 and TRBJ2-3; no reliable D call. V lost 1 base, J lost 4 bases, and 21 bases lay in between. CDR1 and CDR2 (germline): SGHVS, FNYEAQ. This CDR3 has 18 amino acids. The CDR3 region has the DNA TGTGCCAGCAGCTTAGAGGTCTCGGCCGGCTTAGGCGCAGATACGCAGTATTTT. Protein product: CASSLEVSAGLGADTQYF.

There are many counts of this clonotype. The chain carries TRBV7-2 and TRBJ2-3, with D perhaps matching TRBD2 (6 bases). The CDR3 runs to 16 residues. Trimming removed 3 bases from V and 0 bases from J, with 13 bases in between. CDR1 and CDR2 (germline): SGHTA, FQGNSA. For the CDR3, the DNA is TGTGCCAGCAGCTTGGCGGGGCGAGGTAGCACAGATACGCAGTATTTT. Its translation is CASSLAGRGSTDTQYF.

V usage is TRBV7-8 and J usage is TRBJ2-1; 9 nucleotides line up with TRBD2. The DNA end is more similar to TRBJ2-7, so the J call may be wrong. The CDR3 is made up of 18 amino acids. Germline loops: CDR1 SGHVS, CDR2 FQNEAQ. In DNA, the CDR3 is TGTGCCAGCAGCTTAGCGCGGGCTGGCGGGAGGGTCCTCTACGAGCAGTACTTC. Translation gives CASSLARAGGRVLYEQYF.

By proportion, this clonotype is medium-sized. The chain uses TRBV11-2 and TRBJ1-3; D unclear. Per the germline V gene, CDR1 is SGHAT and CDR2 is FQNNGV. The CDR3 has 14 residues. V shed 4 bases and J shed 4 bases, with 11 bases lying between them. The chain's CDR3 is CASSSMGGGNTIYF. CDR3 coding DNA: TGTGCCAGCAGCTCGATGGGTGGGGGAAACACCATATATTTT.

This clonotype has a single count. The CDR3 DNA follows: TGTGCCAGCTCCCCAGGCCTGTCTAGCGGGAGGGCCCTGCTCTATGAGCAGTACTTC. It translates to CASSPGLSSGRALLYEQYF. This chain uses TRBV6-2 or TRBV6-3 with TRBJ2-4; 12 nucleotides match TRBD2. Germline CDR1 reads MNHEY; CDR2 reads SVGEGT. This CDR3 is built from 19 residues. The V segment lost 8 bases and the J segment 13 bases; nucleotides outside the gene matches: 27.

This clonotype was detected only a few times. The V call is TRBV7-6, the J call TRBJ2-7; TRBD2 is a possible D gene (6 bases). Germline V lookup: CDR1 SGHVS, CDR2 FNYEAQ. Deletions cut 5 bases from V and 0 bases from J, with 14 bases between. There are 15 residues in the CDR3. Written as DNA, the CDR3 is TGTGCCAGCAGCCGACTAGATTCTCCCTCCTACGAGCAGTACTTC. This sequence encodes CASSRLDSPSYEQYF.

This clonotype has just a few counts. The chain has TRBV20-1 and TRBJ2-3, with 9 positions matching TRBD1. Trimming took 3 bases from V and 5 from J; bases not matched to a gene: 12. The CDR3 has 16 amino acids. The germline CDR1 and CDR2 sequences are DFQATT and SNEGSKA (reference sequence). The CDR3: CSARVLRTGAGDTQYF. For the CDR3, the DNA is TGCAGTGCTAGGGTTCTACGGACAGGGGCGGGAGATACGCAGTATTTT.

CDR3 DNA sequence: TGTGCCAGCAGTGAATGGGGGGATACTGAAGCTTTCTTT. Its translation: CASSEWGDTEAFF. The chain is built from TRBV6-1 and TRBJ2-3; possible D gene TRBD1, 5 bases. The DNA end is more similar to TRBJ1-1, so the J call may be wrong. Germline V gives CDR1 MNHNS, CDR2 SASEGT. This CDR3 region has 13 residues.

This clonotype is medium-sized. V and J are TRBV7-2 and TRBJ2-7; weak D call: TRBD2 (7 bases). The length of the CDR3 is 15 residues. Germline CDR1 and CDR2: SGHTA and FQGNSA. The V end lost 5 bases, the J end lost 4 bases, and 18 bases lay between the germline ends. The DNA for the CDR3 is TGTGCCAGCAGCCCCTTCGAGGGGGGGCCGTACGAGCAGTACTTC. Translation gives CASSPFEGGPYEQYF.

Note on this clonotype: Its ends do not fully match the called genes, so a read error is possible. This chain joins TRBV12-3 or TRBV12-4 and TRBJ1-1; D uncertain. The CDR3 runs to 13 residues. CDR3 nucleotide sequence: TGTGCCAGCAGTTTATCCGGAACTGGGGAGCTGTACTTC. Translated: CASSLSGTGELYF.

The CDR3 region is CASSHRENTEAFF. Here the CDR3 DNA reads TGTGCCAGCAGCCACAGGGAAAACACTGAAGCTTTCTTT. This sequence joins TRBV6-6 and TRBJ1-1; TRBD1 is a possible D gene (6 bases). The CDR3 spans 13 residues. Germline CDR1 reads MNHNY; CDR2 reads SVGAGI (reference sequence). V dropped 6 bases and J dropped 2 bases, with 10 bases sitting between them.